One T cell receptor beta chain is described in this entry. This sample stems from a study of technical replicates of blood from a few donors. Measured with immunoSEQ multiplex PCR; TCRdb has only the in-frame clones, and not every one. The sample lists approximately 69,000 clones; 88% were seen once. The CDR3 is made up of 16 amino acids. CDR1 is SGHTA and CDR2 is FQGNSA in the germline V gene. Germline trimming cut 1 base from V and 1 base from J; bases unmatched to any gene: 4. The sequence came from a human donor in good health. Some clones in this sample may be carry-over from other donors' samples. The V gene is TRBV7-2, the J gene TRBJ2-4; TRBD2 matches 7 bases. Sequencing was carried out using PBMCs. CDR3 in DNA: TGTGCCAGCAGCTTAGTTGTGGGAGGGGCCAAAAACATTCAGTACTTC. Translated: CASSLVVGGAKNIQYF. Combining the CDR3 with reference TRBV7-2 and TRBJ2-4 gives the whole variable domain GAGVSQSPSNKVTEKGKDVELRCDPISGHTALYWYRQSLGQGLEFLIYFQGNSAPDKSGLPSDRFSAERTGGSVSTLTIQRTQQEDSAVYLCASSLVVGGAKNIQYFGAGTRLSVL.